Shown below are 11 T cell receptor beta chains from a single sample sequenced in a study of cytomegalovirus exposure and HLA in healthy donors. 60 Vbeta and 13 Jbeta primers were used in PCR. Sequencing was performed with immunoSEQ multiplex PCR; in TCRdb, only in-frame clones are kept and a portion is missing. Recorded for this sample: fewer than 100,000 clones. Specimen: PBMCs. Receptors were obtained from a man aged 50-60 years in good health and CMV-seronegative.

The rearrangement joins TRBV29-1 to TRBJ2-2, with D possibly being TRBD1 (5 bases). The CDR3 length is 12 residues. Germline loops: CDR1 SQVTM, CDR2 ANQGSEA. CDR3 protein: CRAGWNTGELFF. As DNA, the CDR3 is TGCAGGGCAGGGTGGAACACCGGGGAGCTGTTTTTT.

The chain joins TRBV7-2 to TRBJ2-2; TRBD2 agrees at 7 bases. The CDR3 runs to 17 residues. The germline V gene encodes CDR1 SGHTA and CDR2 FQGNSA. Germline trimming cut 6 bases from V and 5 bases from J; bases unmatched to any gene: 15. The CDR3 is CASRSYYGGRNTGELFF. CDR3 sequence (DNA): TGTGCCAGCAGATCCTACTACGGGGGGAGAAATACCGGGGAGCTGTTTTTT.

The rearrangement links TRBV5-1 to TRBJ2-5, with 7 bases fitting TRBD1. Germline CDR1 SGHRS, CDR2 YFSETQ. The CDR3 has 14 residues. Trimming at V came to 3 bases and at J to 0 bases, leaving 2 bases not matched to a gene. CDR3 in amino acids: CASSSGTDQETQYF. CDR3 sequence (DNA): TGCGCCAGCAGCTCAGGGACAGACCAAGAGACCCAGTACTTC.

The V gene is TRBV18, the J gene TRBJ2-7; TRBD1 aligns across 7 bases. CDR3 length: 16 amino acids. The junction had 7 bases not matched to a gene; V was cut back by 0 bases and J by 2 bases. The germline CDR1 and CDR2 sequences are KGHSH and LQKENI. CDR3 DNA sequence: TGTGCCAGCTCACCACCGGTAGGGACAGCAGCCTACGAGCAGTACTTC. Translating gives CASSPPVGTAAYEQYF.

This chain joins TRBV5-1 and TRBJ2-3; 11 bases agree with TRBD2. The CDR3 totals 14 residues. V trimming: 4 bases; J trimming: 5 bases; junction bases outside the gene matches: 3. The germline V gene encodes CDR1 SGHRS and CDR2 YFSETQ. CDR3 region: CASSIAGGQDTQYF. DNA of the CDR3: TGCGCCAGCAGCATAGCGGGGGGGCAAGATACGCAGTATTTT. Based on the CDR3 plus reference TRBV5-1 and TRBJ2-3, the full variable domain is KAGVTQTPRYLIKTRGQQVTLSCSPISGHRSVSWYQQTPGQGLQFLFEYFSETQRNKGNFPGRFSGRQFSNSRSEMNVSTLELGDSALYLCASSIAGGQDTQYFGPGTRLTVL.

The chain has TRBV2 and TRBJ1-6; the D gene is possibly TRBD1 (6 bases). This CDR3 is 15 amino acids long. Germline CDR1 and CDR2: SNHLY and FYNNEI. V was cut by 2 bases and J by 6 bases, with 11 bases left in between. The CDR3 region is CASSERGAGNSPLHF. Here the CDR3 DNA reads TGTGCCAGCAGTGAACGGGGGGCGGGTAATTCACCCCTCCACTTT.

This chain uses TRBV4-2 with TRBJ2-3; 7 bases align to TRBD2. The CDR3 covers 14 residues. V lost 4 bases, J lost 5 bases, and 6 bases stayed unmatched. CDR1 is LGHNA, CDR2 YNFKEQ, per germline. CDR3 protein: CASSPTSSIDTQYF. For the CDR3, the DNA is TGTGCCAGCAGCCCGACTAGCTCAATAGATACGCAGTATTTT.

The rearrangement uses TRBV15 and TRBJ2-4; 11 bases line up with TRBD1. V lost 1 base and J lost 1; bases outside the gene matches: 9. Germline loops: CDR1 LNHNV, CDR2 YYDKDF (reference sequence). There are 19 residues in the CDR3. The CDR3 region has the DNA TGTGCCACCAGCAGAGGGCGTAGTGGACAGGGGGCCGCCAAAAACATTCAGTACTTC. Its protein is CATSRGRSGQGAAKNIQYF.

The CDR3 DNA sequence: TGCGCCAGCAGCACCGGGACTAGCGGGGTCTCCTACAATGAGCAGTTCTTC. Its translation: CASSTGTSGVSYNEQFF. The rearrangement uses TRBV5-1 and TRBJ2-1; 13 nucleotides match TRBD2. The germline V gene has CDR1 SGHRS and CDR2 YFSETQ. The junction had 4 bases not matched to a gene; V was cut back by 4 bases and J by 0 bases. The CDR3 extends over 17 amino acids. The variable domain in full, with the rest retrieved from reference TRBV5-1 and TRBJ2-1, is KAGVTQTPRYLIKTRGQQVTLSCSPISGHRSVSWYQQTPGQGLQFLFEYFSETQRNKGNFPGRFSGRQFSNSRSEMNVSTLELGDSALYLCASSTGTSGVSYNEQFFGPGTRLTVL.

This rearrangement joins TRBV5-1 to TRBJ2-1; D is perhaps TRBD1 (5 bases). Germline V lookup: CDR1 SGHRS, CDR2 YFSETQ. This CDR3 is built from 15 residues. Deletions cut 1 base from V and 8 bases from J, with 16 bases between. The CDR3 bases are TGCGCCAGCAGCTTGCATGGAGCTCAGGGCGATGAGCAGTTCTTC. Protein product: CASSLHGAQGDEQFF.

The chain links TRBV16 to TRBJ2-7; 7 nucleotides agree with TRBD1. Germline trimming cut 3 bases from V and 7 bases from J; bases unmatched to any gene: 12. Germline V lookup: CDR1 KGHSY, CDR2 FQNENV. This CDR3 has 15 amino acids. Here the CDR3 DNA reads TGTGCCAGCAGCCACAGACAGGGTGGGCTTGGGGAGCAGTACTTC. Encoded protein: CASSHRQGGLGEQYF.